Below, one T cell receptor (beta chain) is given with its context. The antigen this receptor binds is unknown. Base qualities are missing; no much larger clone stands one base away. Via the germline V gene, CDR1 is SGHTA and CDR2 FQGTGA. At the junction V is shortened by 1 base and J by 10 bases, with 19 bases in between. Reading from cysteine to phenylalanine, the CDR3 counts 16 amino acids. Only CDR3 DNA is held: 48 bases, read in frame from base 1. This entry is derived from a study of circulating and synovial CD4+ cells in juvenile arthritis (dated by TCRdb to the mid-2010s). In the study overall: Within each patient, the TCRbeta CDR3 repertoires of synovial CD4 T cells, bulk blood CD4 T cells and circulating HLA-DR+ CD4 T cells were compared. The goal of the repertoire sequencing was to confirm that synovial clonotypes were enriched in a circulating synovial-like CD4 T cell subset.

What the work shows at the level of the full study, not this receptor alone: Because T cell genome counts in CPL samples and bulk blood CD4 samples differed by at least an order of magnitude, sample-size effects were addressed. Overlap with synovium increased with sequencing depth, so measured shared-clonotype fractions likely underestimated the full repertoire overlap. Traditional Vbeta family usage analysis did not detect the difference between circulating pathogenic-like lymphocytes and bulk blood T cells. Compared with bulk blood CD4 repertoires, both the synovial and the circulating pathogenic-like lymphocyte repertoires were less diverse, and some CPL samples were as oligoclonal as synovium. Circulating pathogenic-like lymphocytes clustered together with synovial T cells, and compared with bulk blood, the circulating pathogenic-like lymphocytes shared a substantially higher fraction of CDR3 sequences with synovium.

Library construction relied on the immunoSEQ multiplex PCR assay. TCRbeta CDR3 sequencing was performed as a commercial service by an external provider. As for how the authors treated the data: The analyses used productive nucleotide sequences together with amino acid sequences obtained by in silico translation. To equalise sample size, diversity was assessed as Renyi entropy across alpha values by taking the median of 200 repeated subsamples. Pairwise repertoire distance was calculated as one minus the Chao-modified Jaccard index, correcting for under-sampling, and used for clustering. Frequency-weighted overlap with synovial clonotypes was computed at 200 sample sizes with 200 draws without replacement at each size, and the value at the size of the smaller sample was reported. Sourced from immuneACCESS, this table was stored by TCRdb with only in-frame sequences that have V and J called. A share of the clones is absent; for the studies checked, an unresolved V gene accounts for under half, and the remainder has no known explanation. V, J and clone size are taken as reported in that table, and D and trimming were inferred from the DNA itself. For this sample there are tens of thousands of clones; roughly 93% appear just once. In total, the top ten clones hold 2.9% of the sample.

The sequenced samples came from patients who had active juvenile idiopathic arthritis. Cells were sorted immediately after thawing, with dead cells excluded using Live/Dead Fixable Near-IR Stain. The rearrangement joined TRBV7-3 to TRBJ2-2; matching of 6 bases hints at TRBD2 as the D gene. The sequence derives from a human donor with juvenile idiopathic arthritis. What was sequenced was CD4+ T cells from blood. The CDR3 protein sequence reads: CASSLSRDLLAEELFF. The sequence in DNA is TGTGCCAGCAGCTTAAGCAGGGACTTATTAGCCGAGGAGCTGTTTTTT.